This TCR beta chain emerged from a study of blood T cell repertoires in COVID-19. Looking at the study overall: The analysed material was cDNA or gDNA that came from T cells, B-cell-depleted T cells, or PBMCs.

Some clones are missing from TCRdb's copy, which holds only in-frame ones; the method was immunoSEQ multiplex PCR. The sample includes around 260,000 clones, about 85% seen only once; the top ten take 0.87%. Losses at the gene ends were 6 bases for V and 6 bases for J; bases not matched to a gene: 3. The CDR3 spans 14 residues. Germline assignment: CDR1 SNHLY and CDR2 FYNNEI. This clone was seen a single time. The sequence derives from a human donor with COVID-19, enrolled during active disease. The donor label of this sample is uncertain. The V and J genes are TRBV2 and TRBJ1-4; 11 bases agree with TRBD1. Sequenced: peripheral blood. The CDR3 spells CASRPGQGDEKLFF. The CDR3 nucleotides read TGTGCCAGCAGGCCGGGACAGGGGGATGAAAAACTGTTTTTT.